This T cell receptor beta chain derives from a study of blood T cell repertoires in COVID-19. Profiling relied on immunoSEQ multiplex PCR, and the TCRdb table lists in-frame clones only, not all of them. This table holds about 210,000 clones, about 76% found once. Membership in each cohort depended on participant-reported clinical history. Sequencing was carried out using PBMCs or T cells enriched from blood (not recorded which). The TCR comes from a woman between 45 and 65 years old with acute COVID-19.

The CDR3 DNA reads as TGTGCCACCGAGGACAGGGCCCAAGAAAAACTGTTTTTT. It encodes CATEDRAQEKLFF. This chain connects TRBV12-3 or TRBV12-4 to TRBJ1-4, with 8 positions matching TRBD1. Germline trimming cut 10 bases from V and 8 bases from J; bases unmatched to any gene: 9. The CDR3 is made up of 13 amino acids.